This TCR beta chain comes out of a study of cytomegalovirus exposure and HLA in healthy donors. Study-wide context: Later analysis reported that the approximately 120 validation repertoires shared the platform of the roughly 630 first-cohort repertoires.

In this sample, this clone turned up once. Its specificity is not known. Profiling relied on immunoSEQ multiplex PCR, and the TCRdb table lists in-frame clones only, not all of them. This table holds fewer than 200,000 clones, 80% to 90% found once. General study results and limits: Many donors shared some public TCRs, even though most TCR sequences were rare.

J was trimmed by 14 bases and V by 1 base; bases with no gene match: 6. CDR3 length: 12 residues. The germline V gene encodes CDR1 SNHLY and CDR2 FYNNEI. This receptor was identified in a young woman in good health and CMV-seronegative. The specimen sequenced was PBMCs. V usage is TRBV2 and J usage is TRBJ1-2; TRBD1 matches at 8 bases. This CDR3 reads CASSEVNRGGTF. CDR3 sequence (DNA): TGTGCCAGCAGTGAAGTCAACAGGGGGGGGACCTTC.